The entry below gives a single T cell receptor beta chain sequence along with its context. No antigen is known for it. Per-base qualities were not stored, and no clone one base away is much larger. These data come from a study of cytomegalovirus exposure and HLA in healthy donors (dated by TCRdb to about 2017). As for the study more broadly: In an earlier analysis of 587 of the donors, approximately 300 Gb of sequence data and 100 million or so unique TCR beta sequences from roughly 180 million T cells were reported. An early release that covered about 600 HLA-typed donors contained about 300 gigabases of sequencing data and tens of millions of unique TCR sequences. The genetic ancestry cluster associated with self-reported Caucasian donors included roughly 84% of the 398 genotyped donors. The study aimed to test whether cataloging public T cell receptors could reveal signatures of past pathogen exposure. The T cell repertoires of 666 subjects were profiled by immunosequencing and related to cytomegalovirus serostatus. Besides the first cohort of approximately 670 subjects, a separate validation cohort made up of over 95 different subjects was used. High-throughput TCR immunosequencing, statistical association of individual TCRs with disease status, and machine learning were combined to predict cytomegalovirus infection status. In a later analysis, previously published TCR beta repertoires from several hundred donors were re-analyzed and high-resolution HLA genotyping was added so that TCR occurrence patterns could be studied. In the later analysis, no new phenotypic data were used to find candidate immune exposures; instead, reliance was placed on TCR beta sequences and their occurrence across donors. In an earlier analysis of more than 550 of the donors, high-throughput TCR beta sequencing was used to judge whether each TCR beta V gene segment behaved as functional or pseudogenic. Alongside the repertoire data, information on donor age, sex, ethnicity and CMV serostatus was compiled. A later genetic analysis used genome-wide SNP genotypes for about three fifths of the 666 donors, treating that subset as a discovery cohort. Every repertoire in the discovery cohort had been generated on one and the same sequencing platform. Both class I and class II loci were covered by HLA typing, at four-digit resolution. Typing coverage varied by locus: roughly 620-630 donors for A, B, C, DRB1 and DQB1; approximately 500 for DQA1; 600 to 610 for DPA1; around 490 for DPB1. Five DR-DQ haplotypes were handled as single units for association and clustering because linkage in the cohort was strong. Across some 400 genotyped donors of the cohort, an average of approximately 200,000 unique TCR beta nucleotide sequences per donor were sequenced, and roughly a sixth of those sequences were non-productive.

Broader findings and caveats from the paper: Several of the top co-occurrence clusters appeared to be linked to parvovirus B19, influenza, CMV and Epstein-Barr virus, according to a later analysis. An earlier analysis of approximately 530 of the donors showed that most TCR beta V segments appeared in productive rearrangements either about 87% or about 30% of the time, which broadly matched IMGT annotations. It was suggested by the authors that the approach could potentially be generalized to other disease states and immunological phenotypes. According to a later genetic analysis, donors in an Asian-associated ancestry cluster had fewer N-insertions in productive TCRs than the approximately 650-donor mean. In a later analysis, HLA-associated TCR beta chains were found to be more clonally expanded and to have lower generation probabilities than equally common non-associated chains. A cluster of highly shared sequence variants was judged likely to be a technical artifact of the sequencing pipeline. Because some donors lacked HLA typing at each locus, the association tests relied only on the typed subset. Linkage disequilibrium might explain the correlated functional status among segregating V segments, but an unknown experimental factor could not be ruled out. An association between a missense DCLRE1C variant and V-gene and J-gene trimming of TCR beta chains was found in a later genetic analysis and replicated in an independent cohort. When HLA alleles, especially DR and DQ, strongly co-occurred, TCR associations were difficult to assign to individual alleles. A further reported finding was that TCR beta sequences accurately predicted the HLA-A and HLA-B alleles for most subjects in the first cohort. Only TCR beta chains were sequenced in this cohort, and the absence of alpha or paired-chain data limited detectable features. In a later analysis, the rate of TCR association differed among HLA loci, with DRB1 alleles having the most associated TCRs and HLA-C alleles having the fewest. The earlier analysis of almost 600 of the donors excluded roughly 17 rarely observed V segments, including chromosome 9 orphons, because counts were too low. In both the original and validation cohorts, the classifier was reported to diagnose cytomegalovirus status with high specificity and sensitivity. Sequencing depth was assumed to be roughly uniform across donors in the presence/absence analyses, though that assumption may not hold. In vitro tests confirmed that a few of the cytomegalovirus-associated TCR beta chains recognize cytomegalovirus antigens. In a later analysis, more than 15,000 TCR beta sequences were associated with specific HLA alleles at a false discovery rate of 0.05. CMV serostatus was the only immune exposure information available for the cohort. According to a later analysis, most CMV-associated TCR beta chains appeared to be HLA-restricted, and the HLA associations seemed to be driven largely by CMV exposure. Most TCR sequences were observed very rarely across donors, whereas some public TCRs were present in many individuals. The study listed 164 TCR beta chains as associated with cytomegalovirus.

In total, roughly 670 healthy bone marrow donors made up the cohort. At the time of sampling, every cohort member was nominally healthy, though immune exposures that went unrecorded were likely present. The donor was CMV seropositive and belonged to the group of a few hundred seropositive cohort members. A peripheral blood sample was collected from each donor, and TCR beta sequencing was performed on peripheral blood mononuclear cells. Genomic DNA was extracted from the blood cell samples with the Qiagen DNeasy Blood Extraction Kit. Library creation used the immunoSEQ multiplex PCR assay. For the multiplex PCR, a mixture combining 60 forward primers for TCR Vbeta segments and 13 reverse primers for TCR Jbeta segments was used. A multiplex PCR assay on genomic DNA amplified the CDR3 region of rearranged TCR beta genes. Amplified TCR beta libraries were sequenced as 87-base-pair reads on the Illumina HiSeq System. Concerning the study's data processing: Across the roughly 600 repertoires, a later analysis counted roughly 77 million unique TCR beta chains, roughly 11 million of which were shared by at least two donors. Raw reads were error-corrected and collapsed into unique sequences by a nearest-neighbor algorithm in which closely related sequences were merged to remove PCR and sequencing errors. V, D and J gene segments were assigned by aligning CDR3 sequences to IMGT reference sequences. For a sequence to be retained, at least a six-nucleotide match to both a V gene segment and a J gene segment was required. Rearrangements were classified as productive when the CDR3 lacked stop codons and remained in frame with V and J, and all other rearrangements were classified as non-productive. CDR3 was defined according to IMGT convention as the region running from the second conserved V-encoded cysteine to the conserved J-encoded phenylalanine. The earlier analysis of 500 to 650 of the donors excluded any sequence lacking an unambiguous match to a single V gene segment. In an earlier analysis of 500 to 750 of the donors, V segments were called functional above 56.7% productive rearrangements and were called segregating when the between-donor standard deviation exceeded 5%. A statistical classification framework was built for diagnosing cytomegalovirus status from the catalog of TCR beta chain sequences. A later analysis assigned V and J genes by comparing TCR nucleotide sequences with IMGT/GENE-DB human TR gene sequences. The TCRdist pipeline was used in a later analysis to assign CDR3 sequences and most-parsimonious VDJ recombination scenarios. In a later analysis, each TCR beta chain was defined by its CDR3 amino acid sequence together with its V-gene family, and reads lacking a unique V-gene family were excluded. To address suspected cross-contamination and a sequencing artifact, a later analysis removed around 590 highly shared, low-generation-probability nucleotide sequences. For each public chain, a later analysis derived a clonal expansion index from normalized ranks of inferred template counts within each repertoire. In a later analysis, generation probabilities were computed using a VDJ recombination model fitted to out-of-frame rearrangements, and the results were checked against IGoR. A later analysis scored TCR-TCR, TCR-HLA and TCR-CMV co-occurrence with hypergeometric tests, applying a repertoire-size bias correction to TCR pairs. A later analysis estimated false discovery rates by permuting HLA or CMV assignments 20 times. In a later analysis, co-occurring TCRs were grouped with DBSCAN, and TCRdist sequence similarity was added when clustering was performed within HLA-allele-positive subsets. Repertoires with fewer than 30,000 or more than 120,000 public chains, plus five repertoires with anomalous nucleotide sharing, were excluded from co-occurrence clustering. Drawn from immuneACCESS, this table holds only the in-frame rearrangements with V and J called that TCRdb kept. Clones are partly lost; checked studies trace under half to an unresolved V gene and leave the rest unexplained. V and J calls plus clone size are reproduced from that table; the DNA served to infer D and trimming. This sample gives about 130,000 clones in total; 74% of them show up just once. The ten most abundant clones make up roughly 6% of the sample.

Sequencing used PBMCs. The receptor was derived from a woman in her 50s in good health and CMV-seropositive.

The bases read TGTGCCAGCAGCTTGGGGTACAGCTCCTACGAGCAGTACTTC. Its coded protein is CASSLGYSSYEQYF. The chain was built from TRBV5-6 and TRBJ2-5, with the identity of the D gene unclear. The end of the DNA fits TRBJ2-7 better, so the J call may be wrong. CDR1 and CDR2 are read off the germline V gene as SGHDT and YYEEEE. From the cysteine through the phenylalanine, the CDR3 covers 14 amino acids. CDR3 DNA only is kept here, 42 bases in frame from base 1.